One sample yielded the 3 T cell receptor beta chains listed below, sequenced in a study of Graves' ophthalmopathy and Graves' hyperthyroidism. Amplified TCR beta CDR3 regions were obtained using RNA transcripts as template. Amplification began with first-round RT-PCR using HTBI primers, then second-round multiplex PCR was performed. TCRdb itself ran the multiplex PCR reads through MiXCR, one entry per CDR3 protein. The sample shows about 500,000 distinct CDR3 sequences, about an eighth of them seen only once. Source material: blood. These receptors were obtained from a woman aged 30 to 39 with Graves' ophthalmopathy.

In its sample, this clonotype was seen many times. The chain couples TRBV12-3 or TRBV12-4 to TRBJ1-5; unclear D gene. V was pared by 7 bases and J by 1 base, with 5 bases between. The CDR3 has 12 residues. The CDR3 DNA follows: TGTGCCAGCAAACAGAGCAATCAGCCCCAGCATTTT. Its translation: CASKQSNQPQHF.

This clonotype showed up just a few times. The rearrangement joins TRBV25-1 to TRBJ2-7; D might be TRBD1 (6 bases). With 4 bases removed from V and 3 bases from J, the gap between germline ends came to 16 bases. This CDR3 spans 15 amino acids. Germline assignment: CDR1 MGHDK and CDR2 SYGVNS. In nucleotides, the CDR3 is TGTGCCAGCAGTGGGGACACGACCCCAAACTACGAGCAGTACTTC. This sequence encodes CASSGDTTPNYEQYF.

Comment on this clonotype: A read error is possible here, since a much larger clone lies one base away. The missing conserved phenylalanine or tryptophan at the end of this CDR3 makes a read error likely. CDR3 sequence: CASSPDNGETQYS. Here the CDR3 DNA reads TGTGCCAGCTCACCGGACAATGGGGAGACCCAGTACTCC. The chain combines TRBV18 with TRBJ2-5, with D possibly being TRBD1 (5 bases). Germline V lookup: CDR1 KGHSH, CDR2 LQKENI. The length of the CDR3 is 13 residues. V shed 3 bases and J shed 5 bases, with 10 bases lying between them.